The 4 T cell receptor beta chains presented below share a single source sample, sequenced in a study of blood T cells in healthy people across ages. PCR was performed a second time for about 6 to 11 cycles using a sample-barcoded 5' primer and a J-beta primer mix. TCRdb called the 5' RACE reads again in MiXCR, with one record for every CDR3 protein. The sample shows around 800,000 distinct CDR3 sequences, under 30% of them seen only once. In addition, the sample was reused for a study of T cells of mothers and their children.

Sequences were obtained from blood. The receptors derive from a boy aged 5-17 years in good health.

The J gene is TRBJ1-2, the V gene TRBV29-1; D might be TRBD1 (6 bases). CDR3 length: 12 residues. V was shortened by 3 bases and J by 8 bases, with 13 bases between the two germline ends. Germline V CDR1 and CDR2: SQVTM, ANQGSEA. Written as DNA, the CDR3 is TGCAGCGTTGATACCGGGGGCGACGGCTACACCTTC. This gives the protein CSVDTGGDGYTF.

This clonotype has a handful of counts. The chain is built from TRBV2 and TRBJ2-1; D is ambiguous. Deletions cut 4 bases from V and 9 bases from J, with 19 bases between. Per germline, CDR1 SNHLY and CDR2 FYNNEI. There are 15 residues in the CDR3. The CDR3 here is CASSVGSGSLGEQFF. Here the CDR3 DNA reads TGTGCCAGCAGTGTGGGGTCAGGTTCACTTGGTGAGCAGTTCTTC.

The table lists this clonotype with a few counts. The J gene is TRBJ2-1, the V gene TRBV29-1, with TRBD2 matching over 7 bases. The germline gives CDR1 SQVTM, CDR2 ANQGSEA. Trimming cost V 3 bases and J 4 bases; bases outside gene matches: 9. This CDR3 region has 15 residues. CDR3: CSVDLVASGYNEQFF. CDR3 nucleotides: TGCAGCGTTGATCTAGTGGCTAGCGGTTACAATGAGCAGTTCTTC.

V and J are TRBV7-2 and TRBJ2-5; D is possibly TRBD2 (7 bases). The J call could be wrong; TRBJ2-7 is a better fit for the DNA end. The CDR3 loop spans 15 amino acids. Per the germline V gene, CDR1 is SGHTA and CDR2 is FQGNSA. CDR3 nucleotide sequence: TGTGCCAGCAGCTTACAAGGACTAGAGGGGGGCGAGCAGTACTTC. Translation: CASSLQGLEGGEQYF.